The TCR beta chain described here comes from a study of CD8 T cells in ankylosing spondylitis. Findings of the study overall: Reports say disease-linked clones showed up significantly more in matched ankylosing spondylitis synovial fluid. What appeared characteristic of ankylosing spondylitis blood was a TCR beta motif of eight highly homologous variants.

This clonotype was detected many times. Antigen specificity is unknown. Trimming removed 6 bases from V and 3 bases from J, with 6 bases in between. The germline V gene has CDR1 MDHEN and CDR2 SYDVKM. CDR3 length equals 11 residues. As the method for making TCR beta libraries, quantitative 5'-RACE with molecular barcodes was used. TCRdb analysed the 5' RACE reads with MiXCR anew, one entry per CDR3 protein. This sample has roughly 150,000 distinct CDR3 sequences, with roughly a third found just once. The sequence was obtained from a male donor with ankylosing spondylitis. The chain combines TRBV28 with TRBJ2-7; D is uncertain. Sequencing was performed on synovial fluid, either unsorted or a sorted T cell fraction (not recorded which). The CDR3 reads CASSLDYEQYF. In DNA form, the CDR3 reads TGTGCCAGCAGCTTGGACTACGAGCAGTACTTC. The whole variable domain, filled in from reference TRBV28 and TRBJ2-7, reads DVKVTQSSRYLVKRTGEKVFLECVQDMDHENMFWYRQDPGLGLRLIYFSYDVKMKEKGDIPEGYSVSREKKERFSLILESASTNQTSMYLCASSLDYEQYFGPGTRLTVT.